This TCR beta chain was profiled in a study of graft-versus-host responses after intestinal transplantation. About the research overall: Multivisceral, liver-intestinal, or isolated intestinal grafts were transplanted into recipients.

Some clones are missing from TCRdb's copy, which holds only in-frame ones; the method was immunoSEQ multiplex PCR. The sample records around 100,000 clones, approximately 93% being singletons. Relative to its sample, this clone is medium-sized. Its antigen remains unidentified. Germline CDR1 LNHDA, CDR2 SQIVND (reference sequence). The CDR3 has 13 residues. V was pared by 7 bases and J by 13 bases, with 19 bases between. Study findings and constraints: Present in recipient marrow, GvH clones included some that appeared first in ileum or blood.

The source of this sequence is a human donor who received an intestinal transplant. Sequences were derived from unstimulated CD8+ T cells sorted from spleen or lymph node cells, sampled before intestinal transplant. This sequence joins TRBV19 and TRBJ1-4, with D possibly being TRBD1 (5 bases). CDR3 nucleotides: TGTGCCAGTAATTCCAGGGATAGGGAGAGACTGTTTTTT. Encoded protein: CASNSRDRERLFF. Full variable domain (missing parts from reference TRBV19 and TRBJ1-4): DGGITQSPKYLFRKEGQNVTLSCEQNLNHDAMYWYRQDPGQGLRLIYYSQIVNDFQKGDIAEGYSVSREKKESFPLTVTSAQKNPTAFYLCASNSRDRERLFFGSGTQLSVL.